This T cell receptor beta chain came from a study of blood T cell repertoires in COVID-19. For the study at large: Donors in the United States, Italy and Spain gave samples during acute or convalescent COVID-19. From T cells, B-cell-depleted T cells, or PBMCs came the material, which was cDNA or gDNA.

Authors' analysis steps: Estimated nucleated cell counts came from reference gene primer amplification. Here immunoSEQ multiplex PCR was the method, and the copy in TCRdb shows in-frame clones only, minus some. For V, J and clone size, that table is used; D and trimming come from the DNA. The data show about 150,000 clones, under 95% seen once. This clone has a single count. Other DNA sequences within the sample encode an identical CDR3. The sequenced sample consisted of peripheral blood. The source of this sequence is a man aged 45-65 years with acute or convalescent COVID-19.

The CDR3 loop is CASSLGQDNSPLHF. In nucleotides, the CDR3 is TGTGCCAGCAGTTTGGGGCAAGATAATTCACCCCTCCACTTT. The chain is built from TRBV28 and TRBJ1-6; maybe TRBD1 (5 bases). V was trimmed by 3 bases and J by 5 bases, leaving 8 bases between them. The CDR3 loop spans 14 amino acids. Germline V CDR1 and CDR2: MDHEN, SYDVKM.